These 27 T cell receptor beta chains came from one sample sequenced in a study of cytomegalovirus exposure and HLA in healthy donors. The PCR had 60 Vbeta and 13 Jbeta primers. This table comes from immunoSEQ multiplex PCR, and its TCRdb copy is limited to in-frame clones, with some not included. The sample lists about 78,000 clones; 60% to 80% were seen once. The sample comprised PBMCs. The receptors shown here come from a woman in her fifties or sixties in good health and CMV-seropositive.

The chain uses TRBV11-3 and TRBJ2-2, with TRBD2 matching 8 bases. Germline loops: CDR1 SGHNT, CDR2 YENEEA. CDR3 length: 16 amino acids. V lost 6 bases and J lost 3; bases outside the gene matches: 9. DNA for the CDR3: TGTGCCAGCAGTCGGGGGGGCGCGGGTTACACCGGGGAGCTGTTTTTT. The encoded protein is CASSRGGAGYTGELFF. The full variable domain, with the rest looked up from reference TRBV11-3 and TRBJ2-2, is EAGVVQSPRYKIIEKKQPVAFWCNPISGHNTLYWYLQNLGQGPELLIRYENEEAVDDSQLPKDRFSAERLKGVDSTLKIQPAELGDSAVYLCASSRGGAGYTGELFFGEGSRLTVL.

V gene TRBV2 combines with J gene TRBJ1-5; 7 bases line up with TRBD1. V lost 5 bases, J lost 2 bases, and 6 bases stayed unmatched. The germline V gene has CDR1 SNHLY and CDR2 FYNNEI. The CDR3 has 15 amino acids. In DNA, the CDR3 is TGTGCCAGCAGTACCGGCCAGGGGGGCAATCAGCCCCAGCATTTT. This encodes CASSTGQGGNQPQHF.

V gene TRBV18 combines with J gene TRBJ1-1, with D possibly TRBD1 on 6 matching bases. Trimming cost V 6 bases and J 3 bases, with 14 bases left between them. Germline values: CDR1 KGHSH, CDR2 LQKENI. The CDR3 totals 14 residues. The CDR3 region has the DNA TGTGCCAGCTCCCCTGCAGGGGCGGACACTGAAGCTTTCTTT. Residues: CASSPAGADTEAFF. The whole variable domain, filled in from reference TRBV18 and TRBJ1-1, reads NAGVMQNPRHLVRRRGQEARLRCSPMKGHSHVYWYRQLPEEGLKFMVYLQKENIIDESGMPKERFSAEFPKEGPSILRIQQVVRGDSAAYFCASSPAGADTEAFFGQGTRLTVV.

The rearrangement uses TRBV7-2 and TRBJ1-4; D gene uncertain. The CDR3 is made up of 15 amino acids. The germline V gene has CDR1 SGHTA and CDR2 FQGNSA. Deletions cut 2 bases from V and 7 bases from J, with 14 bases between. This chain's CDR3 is CASSLQDGGSEKLFF. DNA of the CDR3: TGTGCCAGCAGCTTACAGGACGGTGGGAGTGAAAAACTGTTTTTT.

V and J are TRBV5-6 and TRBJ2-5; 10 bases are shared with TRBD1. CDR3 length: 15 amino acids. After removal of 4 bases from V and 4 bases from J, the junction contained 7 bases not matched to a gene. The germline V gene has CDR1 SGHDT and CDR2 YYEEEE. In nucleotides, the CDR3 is TGTGCCAGCAGCCGACAGGGGGCGCGCTTAGAGACCCAGTACTTC. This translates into CASSRQGARLETQYF.

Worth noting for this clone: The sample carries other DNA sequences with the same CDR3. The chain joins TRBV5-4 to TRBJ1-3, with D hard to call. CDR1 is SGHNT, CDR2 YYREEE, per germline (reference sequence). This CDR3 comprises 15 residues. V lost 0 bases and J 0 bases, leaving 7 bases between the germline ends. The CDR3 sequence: CASSLEGGSGNTIYF. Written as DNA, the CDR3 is TGTGCCAGCAGCTTGGAGGGAGGCTCTGGAAACACCATATATTTT.

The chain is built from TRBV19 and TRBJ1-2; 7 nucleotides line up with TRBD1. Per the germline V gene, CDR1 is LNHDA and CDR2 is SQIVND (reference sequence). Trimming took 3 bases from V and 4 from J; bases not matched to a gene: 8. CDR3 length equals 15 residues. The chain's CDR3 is CASSIGQGGSYGYTF. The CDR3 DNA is TGTGCCAGTAGTATTGGCCAAGGGGGCAGCTATGGCTACACCTTC.

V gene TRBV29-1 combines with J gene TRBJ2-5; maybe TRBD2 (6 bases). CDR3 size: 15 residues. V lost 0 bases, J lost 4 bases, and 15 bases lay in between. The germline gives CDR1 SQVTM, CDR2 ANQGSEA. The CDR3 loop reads CSVEDLEGFLETQYF. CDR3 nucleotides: TGCAGCGTTGAAGATCTGGAGGGGTTCTTAGAGACCCAGTACTTC.

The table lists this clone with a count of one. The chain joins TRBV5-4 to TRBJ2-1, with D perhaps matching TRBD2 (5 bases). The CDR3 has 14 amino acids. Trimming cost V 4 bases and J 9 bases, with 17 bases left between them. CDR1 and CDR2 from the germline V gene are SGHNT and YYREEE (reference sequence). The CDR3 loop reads CASSRTLAQLEQFF. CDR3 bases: TGTGCCAGCAGCCGCACCCTAGCCCAACTTGAGCAGTTCTTC.

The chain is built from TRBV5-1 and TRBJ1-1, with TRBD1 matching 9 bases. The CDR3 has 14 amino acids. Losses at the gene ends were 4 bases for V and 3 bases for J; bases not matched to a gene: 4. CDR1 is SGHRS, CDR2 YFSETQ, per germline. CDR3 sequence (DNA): TGCGCCAGCAGCAAGACAGGGGGATACACTGAAGCTTTCTTT. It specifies CASSKTGGYTEAFF.

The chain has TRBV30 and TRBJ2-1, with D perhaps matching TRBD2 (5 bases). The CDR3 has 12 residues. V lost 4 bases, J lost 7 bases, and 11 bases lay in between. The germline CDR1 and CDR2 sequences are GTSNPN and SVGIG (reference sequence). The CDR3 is CAWNPRRNEQFF. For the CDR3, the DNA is TGTGCCTGGAACCCTAGGAGGAATGAGCAGTTCTTC.

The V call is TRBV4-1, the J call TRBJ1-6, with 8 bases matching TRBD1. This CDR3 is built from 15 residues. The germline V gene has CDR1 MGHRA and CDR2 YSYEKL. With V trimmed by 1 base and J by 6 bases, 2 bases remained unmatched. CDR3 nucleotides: TGCGCCAGCAGCCAAGCCGGGACAGGTAATTCACCCCTCCACTTT. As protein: CASSQAGTGNSPLHF.

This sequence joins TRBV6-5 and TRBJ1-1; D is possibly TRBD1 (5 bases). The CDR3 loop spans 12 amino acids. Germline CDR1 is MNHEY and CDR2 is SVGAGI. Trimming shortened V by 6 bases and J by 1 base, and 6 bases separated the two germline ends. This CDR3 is CASRTGNTEAFF. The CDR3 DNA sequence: TGTGCCAGCAGAACAGGGAACACTGAAGCTTTCTTT.

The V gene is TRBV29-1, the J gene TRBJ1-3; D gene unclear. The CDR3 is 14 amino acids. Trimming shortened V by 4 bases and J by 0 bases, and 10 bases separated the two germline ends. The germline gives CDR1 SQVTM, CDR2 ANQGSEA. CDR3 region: CSVVQPGSGNTIYF. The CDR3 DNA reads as TGCAGCGTTGTACAGCCAGGCTCTGGAAACACCATATATTTT.

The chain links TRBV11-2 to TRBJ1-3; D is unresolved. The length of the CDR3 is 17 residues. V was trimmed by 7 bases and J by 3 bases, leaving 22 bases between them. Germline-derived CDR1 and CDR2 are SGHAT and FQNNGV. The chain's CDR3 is CASTGEGSQLFGNTIYF. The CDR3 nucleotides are TGTGCCAGCACCGGGGAGGGCAGTCAGTTGTTTGGAAACACCATATATTTT.

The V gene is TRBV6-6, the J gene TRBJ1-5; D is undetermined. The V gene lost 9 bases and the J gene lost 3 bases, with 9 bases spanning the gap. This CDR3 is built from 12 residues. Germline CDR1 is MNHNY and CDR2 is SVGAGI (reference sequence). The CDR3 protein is CASRRPNQPQHF. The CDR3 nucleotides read TGTGCCAGTAGGAGACCCAATCAGCCCCAGCATTTT.

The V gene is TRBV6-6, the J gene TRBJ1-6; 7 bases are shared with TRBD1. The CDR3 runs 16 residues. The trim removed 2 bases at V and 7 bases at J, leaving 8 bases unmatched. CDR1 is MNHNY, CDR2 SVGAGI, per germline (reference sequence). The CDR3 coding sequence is TGTGCCAGCAGTTACGGAGCTCAGGGGGACAATTCACCCCTCCACTTT. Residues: CASSYGAQGDNSPLHF.

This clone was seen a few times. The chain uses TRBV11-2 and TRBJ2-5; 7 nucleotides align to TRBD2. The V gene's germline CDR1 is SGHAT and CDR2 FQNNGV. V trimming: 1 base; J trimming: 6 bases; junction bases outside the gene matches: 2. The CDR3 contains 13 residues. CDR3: CASSLGGGKTQYF. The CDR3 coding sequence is TGTGCCAGCAGCTTAGGCGGGGGAAAGACCCAGTACTTC.

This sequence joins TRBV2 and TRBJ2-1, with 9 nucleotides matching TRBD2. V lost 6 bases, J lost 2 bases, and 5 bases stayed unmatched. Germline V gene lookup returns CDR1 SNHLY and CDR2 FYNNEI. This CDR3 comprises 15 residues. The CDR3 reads CASRSGTSTYNEQFF. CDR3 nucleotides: TGTGCCAGCAGATCCGGGACTAGCACCTACAATGAGCAGTTCTTC.

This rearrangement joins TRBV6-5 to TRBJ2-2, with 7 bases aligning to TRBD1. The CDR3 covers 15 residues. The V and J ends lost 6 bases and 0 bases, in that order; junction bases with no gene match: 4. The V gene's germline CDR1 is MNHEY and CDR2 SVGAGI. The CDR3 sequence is CASSWTGANTGELFF. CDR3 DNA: TGTGCCAGCAGCTGGACAGGCGCGAACACCGGGGAGCTGTTTTTT.

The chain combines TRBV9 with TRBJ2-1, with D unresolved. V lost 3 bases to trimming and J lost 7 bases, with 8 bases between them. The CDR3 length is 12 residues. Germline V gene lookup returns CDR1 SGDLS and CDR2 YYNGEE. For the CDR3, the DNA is TGTGCCAGCAGCGGTACAACAAATGAGCAGTTCTTC. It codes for CASSGTTNEQFF.

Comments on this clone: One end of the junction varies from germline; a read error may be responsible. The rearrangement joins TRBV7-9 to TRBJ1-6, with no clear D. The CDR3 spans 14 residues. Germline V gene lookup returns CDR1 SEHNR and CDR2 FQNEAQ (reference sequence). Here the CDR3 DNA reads TGTTCCAGCAGCTTAGGGTCTAATAATTCACCCCTCCACTTT. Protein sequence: CSSSLGSNNSPLHF.

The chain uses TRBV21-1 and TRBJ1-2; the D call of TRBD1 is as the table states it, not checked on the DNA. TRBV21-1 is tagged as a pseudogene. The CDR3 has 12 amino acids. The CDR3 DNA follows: TGTGCCAGCAAGGGGGAAAACTATGGCTACACCTTC. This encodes CASKGENYGYTF.

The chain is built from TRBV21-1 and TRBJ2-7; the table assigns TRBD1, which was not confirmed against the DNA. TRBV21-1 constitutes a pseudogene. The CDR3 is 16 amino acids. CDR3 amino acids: CASSKARTGGSYEQYV. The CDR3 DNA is TGTGCCAGCAGCAAAGCCAGGACAGGGGGTTCCTACGAGCAGTACGTC.

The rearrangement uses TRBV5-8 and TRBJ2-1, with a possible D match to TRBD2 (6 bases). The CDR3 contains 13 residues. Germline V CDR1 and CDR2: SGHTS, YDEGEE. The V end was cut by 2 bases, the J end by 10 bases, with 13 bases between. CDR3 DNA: TGTGCCAGCAGCTTTTTTCAGGGAGGCGAGCAGTTCTTC. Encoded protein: CASSFFQGGEQFF.

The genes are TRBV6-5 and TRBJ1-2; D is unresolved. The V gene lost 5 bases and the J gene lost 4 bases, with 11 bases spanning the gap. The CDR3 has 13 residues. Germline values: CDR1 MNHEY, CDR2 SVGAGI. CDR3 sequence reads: CASSPRETYGYTF. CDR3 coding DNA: TGTGCCAGCAGTCCGAGGGAGACCTATGGCTACACCTTC.

This chain's CDR3 is CASSYSAFSGNTIYF. CDR3 DNA sequence: TGTGCCAGCAGTTACTCCGCGTTTTCTGGAAACACCATATATTTT. The chain recombines TRBV6-5 with TRBJ1-3, with D hard to call. This CDR3 contains 15 residues. The V end lost 0 bases, the J end lost 1 base, and 7 bases lay between the germline ends. The V gene's germline CDR1 is MNHEY and CDR2 SVGAGI.